This record covers a single TCR beta chain. This record comes from a study of T cell changes during pregnancy in multiple sclerosis. CDR1 MGHDK and CDR2 SYGVNS come from the germline V gene. This CDR3 region has 14 residues. Trimming took off 3 bases at V and 6 bases at J, with 14 bases between the two ends. Clones were read by immunoSEQ multiplex PCR, and TCRdb kept only the in-frame ones, dropping some. The data contain roughly 34,000 clones, approximately 90% of them seen just once; the ten biggest clones take up 3% to 4.5%. The clonotype originates from a female donor with multiple sclerosis, enrolled in a pregnancy study. The J gene is TRBJ1-2, the V gene TRBV25-1, with D possibly being TRBD1 (5 bases). This specimen was CD8+ T cells from peripheral blood mononuclear cells, taken in the third trimester of pregnancy. The CDR3 DNA is TGTGCCAGCAGTGATACAGGTTTGGTAAATGGCTACACCTTC. Amino acids: CASSDTGLVNGYTF.